This record concerns one TCR beta chain sequence. The antigen is unknown. Germline V lookup: CDR1 MDHEN, CDR2 SYDVKM. V shed 6 bases, J shed 8 bases, and the junction held 15 bases outside the gene matches. There are 15 residues in the CDR3. TCR beta cDNA libraries included unique molecular identifiers. Via MiXCR, TCRdb re-called the PCR reads, giving one row per CDR3 protein. The sample lists some 370,000 distinct CDR3 sequences; around 33% were seen once. The source of the sample is a study of post-analysis software for immune sequencing data. Study context: Included courses were relapsing-remitting and secondary progressive multiple sclerosis; progressive-relapsing multiple sclerosis was also included.

Notes on the study in general: Significantly decreased normalized Chao1 diversity was recorded for multiple sclerosis patients relative to controls. Higher frequency in patients than in controls was seen for several TRBV segments, with TRBV5-6, TRBV5-1 and TRBV20-1 among them. Samples sharing a preparation batch grouped tightly together when assessed by F measure.

The sample taken for sequencing was blood. The receptor's source is a girl aged 10 to 17 with multiple sclerosis. The chain is built from TRBV28 and TRBJ1-2; TRBD1 matches at 7 bases. The CDR3 reads CASRIFQGGVRGYTF. The CDR3 nucleotides read TGTGCCAGCAGGATCTTCCAGGGGGGTGTGCGAGGCTACACCTTC.